The text below deals with one T cell receptor (beta chain). Its antigen is as yet unknown. This sample was taken from a study of cytomegalovirus exposure and HLA in healthy donors. Study-wide findings and caveats: One later analysis, an examination of the 100 to 150 validation repertoires, found that first-cohort TCR clusters tended to co-occur in them. Per published reports, the classifier diagnosed cytomegalovirus status with high specificity and sensitivity. Specific recognition of CMV antigens was confirmed in vitro for a few chains (all CMV-associated). TCR beta chains numbering more than 150 were designated cytomegalovirus-associated.

Produced via immunoSEQ multiplex PCR; TCRdb's table is partial and in-frame only. The table includes about 71,000 clones, roughly 94% detected once. Germline loops: CDR1 ENHRY, CDR2 SYGVKD. V lost 7 bases and J lost 3; bases outside the gene matches: 8. The CDR3 runs 18 residues. Input material: PBMCs. This chain links TRBV10-3 with TRBJ2-2; 16 bases align to TRBD2. This receptor was taken from a man between 18 and 29 years old in good health and CMV-seropositive. CDR3 in DNA: TGTGCCATCACCGGGACTAGCGGGGGGGCCAAGCACACCGGGGAGCTGTTTTTT. This gives the protein CAITGTSGGAKHTGELFF.